This entry lists 11 T cell receptor beta chains sequenced from one sample in a study of T cell responses to AZD1222 COVID-19 vaccine. Profiling relied on immunoSEQ multiplex PCR, and the TCRdb table lists in-frame clones only, not all of them. The sample includes approximately 190,000 clones, over 80% seen only once; the top ten take less than 3%. The sample here was peripheral blood, taken on day 0 of MenACWY control vaccination. The receptors derive from an adult in good health.

This chain links TRBV12-3 or TRBV12-4 with TRBJ2-7; TRBD1 agrees at 7 bases. CDR3 length equals 13 residues. V dropped 6 bases and J dropped 2; count of bases not matched to a gene: 4. The CDR3 here is CASRPGQTYEQYF. The DNA of the CDR3 is TGTGCCAGCAGACCGGGACAGACCTACGAGCAGTACTTC.

CDR3: CASSLGIGTHNYEQYF. The CDR3 coding sequence is TGTGCCAGCAGCTTAGGGATAGGGACACACAACTACGAGCAGTACTTC. The gene calls are TRBV7-2 and TRBJ2-7; D may be TRBD1 (6 bases). Per germline, CDR1 SGHTA and CDR2 FQGNSA. This CDR3 comprises 16 residues. V was trimmed by 1 base and J by 3 bases, leaving 16 bases between them.

This clone was detected only a few times. The chain links TRBV7-8 to TRBJ1-3; D is ambiguous. V was pared by 1 base and J by 3 bases, with 16 bases between. Per germline, CDR1 SGHVS and CDR2 FQNEAQ. The CDR3 covers 17 residues. CDR3 in DNA: TGTGCCAGCAGCTTAGAAATGGCAGGATGGGTTGGAAACACCATATATTTT. Translating gives CASSLEMAGWVGNTIYF.

CDR3 nucleotides: TGTGCCTGGAGTGTAGGGAGCGACAATGAGCAGTTCTTC. It specifies CAWSVGSDNEQFF. The chain couples TRBV30 to TRBJ2-1, with D maybe TRBD2 (5 bases). CDR3 length equals 13 residues. Trimming pared 0 bases from V and 5 bases from J, leaving 8 bases between. The germline gives CDR1 GTSNPN, CDR2 SVGIG (reference sequence).

This clone was counted only a few times. The chain combines TRBV2 with TRBJ1-5; D not certain. CDR1 is SNHLY and CDR2 is FYNNEI in the germline V gene. This CDR3 spans 13 amino acids. Deletions cut 2 bases from V and 4 bases from J, with 6 bases between. CDR3 nucleotides: TGTGCCAGCAGTGAATACGAGAATCAGCCCCAGCATTTT. Amino acid sequence: CASSEYENQPQHF.

The V call is TRBV20-1, the J call TRBJ1-2; D is unclear. Germline CDR1 and CDR2: DFQATT and SNEGSKA (reference sequence). The CDR3 extends over 13 amino acids. V was pared by 3 bases and J by 1 base, with 9 bases between. CDR3 DNA: TGCAGTGCTAGTATAAAAGATAACTATGGCTACACCTTC. This gives the protein CSASIKDNYGYTF.

The chain carries TRBV6-2 or TRBV6-3 and TRBJ2-3; no firm D call. Germline-derived CDR1 and CDR2 are MNHEY and SVGEGT. Trimming cost V 0 bases and J 0 bases, with 4 bases left between them. The length of the CDR3 is 14 residues. The CDR3 reads CASSYSKSTDTQYF. DNA of the CDR3: TGTGCCAGCAGTTACTCGAAGAGCACAGATACGCAGTATTTT.

V and J are TRBV27 and TRBJ2-7, with 7 bases identical to TRBD2. The junction had 15 bases not matched to a gene; V was cut back by 6 bases and J by 7 bases. This CDR3 contains 15 residues. Germline V lookup: CDR1 MNHEY, CDR2 SMNVEV (reference sequence). CDR3: CASSRLGGFPSEQYF. The CDR3 DNA follows: TGTGCCAGCAGCCGTCTCGGGGGGTTTCCGAGTGAGCAGTACTTC.

The chain joins TRBV24-1 to TRBJ2-1, with 12 bases lining up with TRBD1. From germline, CDR1 is KGHDR and CDR2 SFDVKD. There are 16 residues in the CDR3. The ends lost 4 bases at V and 7 bases at J; junction bases unmatched: 7. CDR3 coding DNA: TGTGCCACCAGTGAGGCCGGGACAGGGGGCATGAATGAGCAGTTCTTC. It translates to CATSEAGTGGMNEQFF.

The V gene is TRBV4-1, the J gene TRBJ2-7, with TRBD2 matching over 10 bases. Germline V gives CDR1 MGHRA, CDR2 YSYEKL. The CDR3 totals 17 residues. V trimming: 1 base; J trimming: 2 bases; junction bases outside the gene matches: 8. The CDR3 loop is CASSQVDSGGKTYEQYF. CDR3 DNA: TGCGCCAGCAGCCAAGTCGATAGCGGGGGGAAAACCTACGAGCAGTACTTC.

Note on this clone: The junction shows a germline mismatch at one end, possibly a read error. This chain connects TRBV3-1 (or the pseudogene TRBV3-2) to TRBJ1-6, with a weak D call TRBD1 (6 bases). Per the germline V gene, CDR1 is LGHDT and CDR2 is YNNKEL (reference sequence). The CDR3 consists of 16 residues. The CDR3 coding sequence is TGTGCCAGCAGCCCAACGACAGGTTCCTTTAATTCACCCCTCCACTTT. Amino acids: CASSPTTGSFNSPLHF.